This T cell receptor beta chain was documented in a study of T cell responses to AZD1222 COVID-19 vaccine (dated by TCRdb to the early 2020s). Describing the broader study: TCR sequencing covered more than 230 trial participants: some 210 given two doses of AZD1222 and approximately 26 given two doses of MenACWY control vaccine. Trial participants were enrolled by age into subgroups of 18-55, 56-69 and 70-plus years, and about 150, 27 and 61 TCR-sequenced participants, respectively, were included in these subgroups.

Concerning this clone itself: The clone's antigen remains unknown. There are no base qualities to consult, and no much larger clone falls within one base.

The time point tag for this specimen amounts to: about 28 days (+/-7) after the second vaccine dose. Because spike-specific TCR depth and breadth did not differ between the two schedules, AZD1222 recipients who got a second dose at roughly 4 weeks were pooled with those who got a second dose at roughly 12 weeks. Vaccinee samples were obtained from the UK trials COV001 and COV002, which included a single-blind randomized controlled phase 2/3 trial of AZD1222 (ChAdOx1 nCoV-19) in healthy adults. Trial participant PBMC samples were collected at day 0 and day 28 after the second dose for TCRbeta chain sequencing. The CDR3 regions of human TCRbeta chains were subjected to immunosequencing. The original pipeline was this. TCRs in the repertoires were compared against a reference library of SARS-CoV-2-specific TCRs that had been generated with the MIRA antigen-specificity platform. Breadth was defined as the fraction of unique TCRs that were SARS-CoV-2-associated. Depth was defined as the fraction of total T cells that were SARS-CoV-2-associated. Using the MIRA data, every spike-specific TCR was mapped to the spike region that the TCR reacted to and assigned to either a CD4 or a CD8 class. Log10-transformed breadth and depth values were compared by one-way ANOVA with Sidak's multiple comparisons tests. TCRdb retrieved this table from immuneACCESS and kept in-frame rearrangements only. Not all clones are present; in checked studies, unresolved V genes account for under half, and no reason is known for the remainder. That table is the source of V, J and clone size, and D and trimming were worked out from the DNA. This sample has under 150,000 clones in its table, and roughly 90% of those were observed once. The ten largest clones add up to 1.5% to 2% of the sample.

What the work shows at the level of the full study, not this receptor alone: Reportedly, close to half of the unique spike-specific TCRs recognized epitopes lying outside the regions that are mutated in the B.1.351 and B.1.1.7 variants. In the small 56-69-year group, the increase in depth fell short of significance, most likely because of low power. Participants were mostly white British and included more females than males, and it was suggested by the authors that clonal diversity may have been underestimated. After two AZD1222 doses, spike-specific TCR breadth and depth were significantly higher than at day 0 and than in MenACWY recipients. Because no day 14 peak-response samples were available, the repertoires could be characterized only after the peak T cell response. The vaccine-associated CD4 TCRs covered the entire spike protein, and the dominant responses fell in regions 160-218 and 743-854. Conclusions about previously exposed vaccinees are limited, since just six AZD1222 recipients were seropositive for SARS-CoV-2 at baseline.

The CDR3 has 14 amino acids, counting the end cysteine and phenylalanine. Just the 42-base CDR3 DNA is kept, in frame starting at base 1. CDR1 and CDR2, per the germline V gene (reference sequence), are LNHNV and YYDKDF. V loses 7 bases, J loses 3 bases, and the germline ends lie 15 bases apart. This sample comprised peripheral blood, obtained 28 days after the second AZD1222 dose. This chain is built from TRBV15 and TRBJ1-1, with the D gene uncertain. The sequence was obtained from an adult who received the AZD1222 COVID-19 vaccine. CDR3 sequence: CATTQRGVDTEAFF. The DNA sequence is given as TGTGCCACCACCCAGAGAGGAGTGGACACTGAAGCTTTCTTT.